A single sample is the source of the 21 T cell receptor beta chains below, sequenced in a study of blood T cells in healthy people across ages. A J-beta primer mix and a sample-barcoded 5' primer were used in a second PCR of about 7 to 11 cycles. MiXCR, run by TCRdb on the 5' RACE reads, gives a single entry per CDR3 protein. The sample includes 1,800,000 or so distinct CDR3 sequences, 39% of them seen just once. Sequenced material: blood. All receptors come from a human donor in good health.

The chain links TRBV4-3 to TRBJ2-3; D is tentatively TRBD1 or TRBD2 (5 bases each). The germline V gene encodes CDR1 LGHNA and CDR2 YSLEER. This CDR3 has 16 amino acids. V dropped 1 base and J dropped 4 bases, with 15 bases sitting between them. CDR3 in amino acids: CASSQGSSRGADTQYF. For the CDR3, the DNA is TGCGCCAGCAGCCAAGGATCCTCCCGAGGGGCAGATACGCAGTATTTT.

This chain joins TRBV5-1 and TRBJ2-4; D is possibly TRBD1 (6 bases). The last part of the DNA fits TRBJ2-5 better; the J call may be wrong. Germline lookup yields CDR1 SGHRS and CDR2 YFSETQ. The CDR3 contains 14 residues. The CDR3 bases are TGCGCCAGCAGCTTACAGGGTGAGCAAGAGACCCAGTACTTC. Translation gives CASSLQGEQETQYF.

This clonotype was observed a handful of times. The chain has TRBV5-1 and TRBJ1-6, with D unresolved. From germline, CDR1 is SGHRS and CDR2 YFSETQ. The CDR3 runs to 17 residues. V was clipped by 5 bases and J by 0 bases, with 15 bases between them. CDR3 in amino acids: CASRLNGLSSYNSPLHF. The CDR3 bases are TGCGCCAGCAGACTCAACGGGCTCAGCTCCTATAATTCACCCCTCCACTTT.

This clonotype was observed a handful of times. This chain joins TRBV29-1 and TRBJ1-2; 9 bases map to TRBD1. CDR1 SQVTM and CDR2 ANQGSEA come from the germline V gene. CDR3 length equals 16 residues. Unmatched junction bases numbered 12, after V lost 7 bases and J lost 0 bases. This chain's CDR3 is CSGYSGTGNSNYGYTF. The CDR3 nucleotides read TGCAGCGGATACTCCGGGACAGGGAATTCTAACTATGGCTACACCTTC.

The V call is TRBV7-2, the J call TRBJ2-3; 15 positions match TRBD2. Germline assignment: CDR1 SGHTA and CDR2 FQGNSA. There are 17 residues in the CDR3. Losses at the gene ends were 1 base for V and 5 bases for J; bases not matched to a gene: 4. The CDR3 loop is CASSLGTSGGAIDTQYF. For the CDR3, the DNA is TGTGCCAGCAGCTTAGGGACTAGCGGGGGGGCGATAGATACGCAGTATTTT.

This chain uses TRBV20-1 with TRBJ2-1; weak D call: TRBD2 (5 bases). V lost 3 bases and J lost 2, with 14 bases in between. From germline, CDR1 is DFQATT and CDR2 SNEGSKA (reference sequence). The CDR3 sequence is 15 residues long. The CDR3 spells CSARVFGVTYNEQFF. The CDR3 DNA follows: TGCAGTGCTAGGGTTTTCGGGGTTACCTACAATGAGCAGTTCTTC.

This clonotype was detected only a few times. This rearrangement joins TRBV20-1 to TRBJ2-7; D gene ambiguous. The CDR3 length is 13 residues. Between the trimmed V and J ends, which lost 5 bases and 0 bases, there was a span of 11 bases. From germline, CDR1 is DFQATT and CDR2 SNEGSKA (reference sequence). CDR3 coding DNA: TGCAGTGCTTGCGGAGATATCTCCTACGAGCAGTACTTC. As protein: CSACGDISYEQYF.

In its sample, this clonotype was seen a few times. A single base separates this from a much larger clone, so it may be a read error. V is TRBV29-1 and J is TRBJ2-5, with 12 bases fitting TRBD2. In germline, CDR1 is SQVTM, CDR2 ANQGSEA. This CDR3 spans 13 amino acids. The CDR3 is CSSSGGAGETQYF. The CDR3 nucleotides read TGCAGTTCTAGCGGGGGGGCCGGAGAGACCCAGTACTTC.

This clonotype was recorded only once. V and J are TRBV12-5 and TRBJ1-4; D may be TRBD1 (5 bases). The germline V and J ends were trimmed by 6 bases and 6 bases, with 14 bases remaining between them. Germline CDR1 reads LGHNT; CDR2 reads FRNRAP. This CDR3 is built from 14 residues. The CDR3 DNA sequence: TGTGCTAGTGGGTCCGGGGGGGAGGATGAAAAACTGTTTTTT. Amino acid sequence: CASGSGGEDEKLFF.

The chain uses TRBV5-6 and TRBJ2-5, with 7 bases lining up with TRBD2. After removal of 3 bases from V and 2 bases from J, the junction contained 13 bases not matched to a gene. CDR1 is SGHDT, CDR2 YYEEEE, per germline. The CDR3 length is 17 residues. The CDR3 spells CASSSRRLAGTQETQYF. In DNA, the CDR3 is TGTGCCAGCAGCTCCCGGCGACTAGCAGGAACGCAAGAGACCCAGTACTTC.

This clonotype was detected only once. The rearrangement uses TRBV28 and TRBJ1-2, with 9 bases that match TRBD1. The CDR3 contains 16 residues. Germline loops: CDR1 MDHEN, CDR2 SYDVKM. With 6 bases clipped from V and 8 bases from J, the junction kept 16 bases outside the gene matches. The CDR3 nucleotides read TGTGCCAGCAGCTCGATTCCGGGACAGGGCCTTCAGGGCTACACCTTC. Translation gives CASSSIPGQGLQGYTF.

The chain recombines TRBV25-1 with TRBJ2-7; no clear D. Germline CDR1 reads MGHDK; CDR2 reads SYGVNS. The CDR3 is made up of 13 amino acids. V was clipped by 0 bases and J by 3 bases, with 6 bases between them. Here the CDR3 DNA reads TGTGCCAGCAGTGAATATGCCGTCTACGAGCAGTACTTC. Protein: CASSEYAVYEQYF.

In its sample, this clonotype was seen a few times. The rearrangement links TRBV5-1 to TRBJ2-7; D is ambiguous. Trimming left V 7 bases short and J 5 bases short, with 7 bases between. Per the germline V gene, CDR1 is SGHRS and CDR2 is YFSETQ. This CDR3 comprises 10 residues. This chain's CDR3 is CASPLHEQYF. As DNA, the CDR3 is TGCGCCAGCCCCCTCCACGAGCAGTACTTC.

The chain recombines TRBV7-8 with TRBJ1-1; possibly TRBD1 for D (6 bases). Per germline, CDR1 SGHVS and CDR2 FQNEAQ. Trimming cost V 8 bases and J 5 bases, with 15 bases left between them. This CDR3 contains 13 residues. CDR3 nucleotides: TGTGCCAGCGGTCGGGGGCGTGGGACTGAAGCTTTCTTT. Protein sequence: CASGRGRGTEAFF.

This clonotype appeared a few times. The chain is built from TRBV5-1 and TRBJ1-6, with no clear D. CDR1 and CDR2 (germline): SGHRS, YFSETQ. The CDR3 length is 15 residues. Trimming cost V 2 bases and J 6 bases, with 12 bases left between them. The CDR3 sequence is CASSFLESGNSPLHF. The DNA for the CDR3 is TGCGCCAGCAGCTTCCTGGAGAGCGGTAATTCACCCCTCCACTTT.

The CDR3 spells CATKPGYSGNTIYF. As DNA, the CDR3 is TGTGCCACAAAACCGGGATACTCTGGAAACACCATATATTTT. The chain has TRBV6-1 and TRBJ1-3; D remains unclear. Deletions cut 10 bases from V and 0 bases from J, with 13 bases between. The CDR3 spans 14 residues. Germline V gene sequence: CDR1 MNHNS, CDR2 SASEGT.

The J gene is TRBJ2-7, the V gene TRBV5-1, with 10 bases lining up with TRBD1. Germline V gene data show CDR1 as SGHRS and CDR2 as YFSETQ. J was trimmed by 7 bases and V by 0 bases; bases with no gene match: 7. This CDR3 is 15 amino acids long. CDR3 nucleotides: TGCGCCAGCAGCTTGGAGGGACAGGGGCCCCAAGAGCAGTACTTC. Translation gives CASSLEGQGPQEQYF.

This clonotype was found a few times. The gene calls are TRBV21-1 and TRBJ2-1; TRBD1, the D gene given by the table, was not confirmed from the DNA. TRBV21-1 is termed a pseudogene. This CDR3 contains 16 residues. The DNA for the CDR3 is TGTGCCACCGGAAGTGGAGGCCAGCCCCTATTCGGTGAGCAGTTCTTC. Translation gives CATGSGGQPLFGEQFF.

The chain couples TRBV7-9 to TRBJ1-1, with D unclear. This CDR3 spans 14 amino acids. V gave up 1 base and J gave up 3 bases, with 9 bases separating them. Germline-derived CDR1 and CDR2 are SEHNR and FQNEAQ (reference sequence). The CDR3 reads CASSLDDGYTEAFF. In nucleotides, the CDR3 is TGTGCCAGCAGCTTAGATGACGGGTACACTGAAGCTTTCTTT.

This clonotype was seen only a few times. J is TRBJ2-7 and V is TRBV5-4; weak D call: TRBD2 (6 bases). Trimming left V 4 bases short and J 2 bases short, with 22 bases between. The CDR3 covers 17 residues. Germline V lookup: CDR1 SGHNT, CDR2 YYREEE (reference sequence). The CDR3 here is CASSPTRGLPSAYEQYF. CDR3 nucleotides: TGTGCCAGCAGCCCCACAAGGGGACTTCCCTCGGCCTACGAGCAGTACTTC.

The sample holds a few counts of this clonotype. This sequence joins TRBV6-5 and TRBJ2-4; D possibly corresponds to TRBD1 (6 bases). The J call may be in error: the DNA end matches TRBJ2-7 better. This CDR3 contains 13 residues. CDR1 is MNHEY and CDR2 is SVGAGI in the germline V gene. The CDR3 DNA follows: TGTGCCAGCAGCCGCACAGGGATCTACGAGCAGTACTTC. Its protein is CASSRTGIYEQYF.